These 4 T cell receptor beta chains came from one sample sequenced in a study of T cell clones after liver transplantation. The assay was immunoSEQ multiplex PCR, and TCRdb's table has in-frame clones only and misses some. The sample records 95,000 to 110,000 clones, around 80% being singletons. The source was CD4+ T cells from blood, collected approximately 43 months after liver transplant. The receptor set was obtained from a human patient who received a liver transplant. Some T cells may be transferred from the graft donor.

The rearrangement uses TRBV27 and TRBJ1-5; D is undetermined. V lost 8 bases, J lost 0 bases, and 11 bases lay in between. CDR1 is MNHEY, CDR2 SMNVEV, per germline (reference sequence). The CDR3 extends over 14 amino acids. CDR3 loop: CASDETYSNQPQHF. CDR3 sequence (DNA): TGTGCCAGCGACGAGACCTATAGCAATCAGCCCCAGCATTTT.

The chain links TRBV2 to TRBJ2-3; D call uncertain. Germline CDR1 and CDR2: SNHLY and FYNNEI. The ends were cut back, 1 base at V and 1 base at J, with 6 bases in the middle. This CDR3 is built from 14 residues. The CDR3 sequence is CASSEELGTDTQYF. CDR3 nucleotides: TGTGCCAGCAGTGAAGAGTTAGGCACAGATACGCAGTATTTT.

This chain links TRBV7-2 with TRBJ1-6; possibly TRBD1 for D (5 bases). From germline, CDR1 is SGHTA and CDR2 FQGNSA. V was cut by 3 bases and J by 0 bases, with 12 bases left in between. This CDR3 comprises 17 residues. CDR3 coding DNA: TGTGCCAGCAGCTTCGCATCAGGGAGCTCCTATAATTCACCCCTCCACTTT. It yields the protein CASSFASGSSYNSPLHF.

J is TRBJ1-4 and V is TRBV6-1; 7 positions match TRBD1. The J segment lost 1 base and the V segment lost 7 bases, leaving 6 bases of the junction unmatched. The length of the CDR3 is 15 residues. Per the germline V gene, CDR1 is MNHNS and CDR2 is SASEGT. DNA of the CDR3: TGTGCCAGCACTGACAGGGCAGGAACTAATGAAAAACTGTTTTTT. Translating it yields CASTDRAGTNEKLFF.